These 2 T cell receptor beta chains were all obtained from the same sample, sequenced in a study of T cell responses to AZD1222 COVID-19 vaccine. Only in-frame clones appear in the TCRdb table, and some are missing; sequencing was by immunoSEQ multiplex PCR. Among some 140,000 clones listed, 92% were seen once. The sequencing used peripheral blood, collected on day 0 of AZD1222 vaccination. The receptors were gathered from an adult in good health.

The chain carries TRBV6-4 and TRBJ1-5, with a possible D match to TRBD1 (6 bases). Trimming removed 0 bases at V and 0 bases at J, with 12 bases between. This CDR3 is built from 17 residues. Germline V gene sequence: CDR1 MRHNA, CDR2 SNTAGT. Here the CDR3 reads CASSDSRGGYSNQPQHF. CDR3 nucleotide sequence: TGTGCCAGCAGTGACTCTAGGGGGGGGTATAGCAATCAGCCCCAGCATTTT.

The chain combines TRBV11-2 with TRBJ1-3; D not resolved. This CDR3 comprises 15 residues. The V gene lost 5 bases and the J gene lost 0 bases, with 11 bases spanning the gap. Germline V gene sequence: CDR1 SGHAT, CDR2 FQNNGV. CDR3 region: CASSRYSVSGNTIYF. CDR3 coding DNA: TGTGCCAGCAGCCGATACAGCGTCTCTGGAAACACCATATATTTT.